The clone carrying this T cell receptor beta chain was counted at least ten times. Noted time point: persistent/refractory GD, antithyroid drugs over 5 years with positive TRAb. The TCR library used RNA extracted from PBMCs. This record comes from a study of regulatory T cells in long-lasting Graves disease. Study as a whole: A definition of persistent Graves' disease required over 5 years of antithyroid drugs plus positive TSH receptor antibodies.

Libraries of TCR beta came from iRepertoire HTBI primers plus Arm-PCR of CDR3 regions. Each CDR3 protein is one row after TCRdb ran MiXCR on the multiplex PCR reads. Here the sample spans about 660,000 distinct CDR3 sequences, 30% being singletons. CDR1 and CDR2 from the germline V gene are MDHEN and SYDVKM. This CDR3 has 13 amino acids. Deletions cut 5 bases from V and 11 bases from J, with 18 bases between. The chain carries TRBV28 and TRBJ1-1; D gene unclear. The specimen was peripheral blood mononuclear cells (PBMCs), collected when the disease was refractory, from a patient treated with antithyroid drugs. The receptor was isolated from a female donor with Graves disease. CDR3 coding DNA: TGTGCCAGCAGTACCGTCCTCCAGTTCGTCGCTTTCTTT. This translates into CASSTVLQFVAFF.